Below, one T cell receptor (beta chain) is given with its context. The antigen remains unidentified. This CDR3 comprises 17 residues. In germline, CDR1 is SGDLS, CDR2 YYNGEE. V shed 4 bases and J 0 bases; nucleotides not matched to a gene: 7. This specimen comes from a study of cytomegalovirus exposure and HLA in healthy donors. The study's findings and limits: With further analysis later on, most CMV-associated TCR beta chains appeared HLA-restricted. It was taken for granted in presence/absence analyses that sequencing depth across donors was roughly uniform. It is likely that the observed cluster of highly shared sequence variants was a sequencing artifact.

PCR was performed using 60 Vbeta and 13 Jbeta primers. The assay was immunoSEQ multiplex PCR, and TCRdb's table has in-frame clones only and misses some. The repertoire holds 100,000 or so clones, roughly four fifths seen once, with roughly 14% in the top ten. The TCR comes from a male donor in good health and CMV-seropositive. Sequenced sample: PBMCs. This chain connects TRBV9 to TRBJ1-4, with 9 bases fitting TRBD1. CDR3 protein: CASSTGTGFPTNEKLFF. The CDR3 nucleotides read TGTGCCAGCAGCACGGGGACAGGGTTTCCAACTAATGAAAAACTGTTTTTT.